This T cell receptor (beta chain) was recorded in a study of T cells in Graves' hyperthyroidism and ophthalmopathy. Findings and caveats of the study: The model predicted ophthalmopathy a median approximately six months before onset.

About this clonotype: Its antigen remains unknown.

The germline V and J ends were trimmed by 8 bases and 4 bases, with 11 bases remaining between them. Germline V lookup: CDR1 ENHRY, CDR2 SYGVKD. This CDR3 spans 12 amino acids. On the basis of clinical symptoms, serum thyroxine and TRAb, thyroid ultrasound and orbital computed tomography, diagnoses were made. It was RNA transcripts that yielded the amplified TCR beta CDR3 regions. RT-PCR in the first round (using the HTBI primer set) targeted the TCR CDR3. One entry per CDR3 protein results from TCRdb running MiXCR on the multiplex PCR reads. The data contain 750,000 to 950,000 distinct CDR3 sequences, 38% of them seen just once; the ten biggest clones take up 7% to 10%.

The clonotype originates from a man younger than 35 with Graves' hyperthyroidism. Sequenced material: blood. The chain joins TRBV10-3 to TRBJ1-2; D is possibly TRBD1 (5 bases). The CDR3 coding sequence is TGTGCCATCGGGGGTGACAGCTATGGCTACACCTTC. Encoded protein: CAIGGDSYGYTF.